This T cell receptor beta chain was observed in a study of Ad26.COV2.S vaccination and SARS-CoV-2 variants. Study as a whole: COV1001, an Ad26.COV2.S trial, supplied this vaccine-arm donor. Each vaccinee took Ad26.COV2.S intramuscularly, once or twice 56 days apart. Study-wide results and caveats: Breadth, reportedly substantial, characterized the spike-specific CD8+ and CD4+ T cell responses after vaccination.

Worth noting for this clone: The antigen remains undetermined.

Sample treatment: some 20 received Ad26.COV2.S at low or high dose, single or two shots; about 5 received placebo; per-sample allocation not given. At day 63 after the first vaccine or placebo injection, samples were drawn. V lost 4 bases, J lost 7 bases, and 14 bases lay in between. Per germline, CDR1 SGHKS and CDR2 YYEKEE (reference sequence). The CDR3 consists of 14 residues. The method was immunoSEQ multiplex PCR; TCRdb's version includes in-frame clones alone and lacks a portion of them. The sample yields 350,000 to 400,000 clones, around nine tenths seen once. The sequence came from a person aged 18 to 65 who received the Ad26.COV2.S COVID-19 vaccine or a placebo. The material was peripheral blood, obtained in a trial of Ad26.COV2.S vaccine versus placebo. The V and J genes are TRBV5-5 and TRBJ1-4; possible D gene TRBD1, 5 bases. The CDR3: CASSRGGNGEKLFF. Written as DNA, the CDR3 is TGTGCCAGCAGCCGTGGGGGGAACGGTGAAAAACTGTTTTTT.